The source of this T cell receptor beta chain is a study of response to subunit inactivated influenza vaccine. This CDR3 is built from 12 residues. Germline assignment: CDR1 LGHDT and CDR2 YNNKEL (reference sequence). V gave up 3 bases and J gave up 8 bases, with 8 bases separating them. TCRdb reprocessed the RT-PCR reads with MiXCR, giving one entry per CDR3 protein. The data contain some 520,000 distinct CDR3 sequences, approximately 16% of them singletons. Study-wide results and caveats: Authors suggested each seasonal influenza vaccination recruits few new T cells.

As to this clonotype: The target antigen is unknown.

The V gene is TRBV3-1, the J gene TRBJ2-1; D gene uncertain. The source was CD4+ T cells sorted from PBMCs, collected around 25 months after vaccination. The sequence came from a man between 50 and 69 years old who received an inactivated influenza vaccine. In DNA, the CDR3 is TGTGCCAGCAGCCACGGTCTGGATGAGCAGTTCTTC. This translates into CASSHGLDEQFF.